This T cell receptor (beta chain) is drawn from a study of blood T cells in healthy people across ages. A second about 6 to 12 cycle PCR used barcoded and J-beta primers. Each TCR beta cDNA got a 12-nucleotide random molecular identifier. TCRdb re-derived calls from the 5' RACE reads in MiXCR, one entry per CDR3 protein. The profile shows about 1 million distinct CDR3 sequences, 35% to 55% of them singletons. V dropped 2 bases and J dropped 3; count of bases not matched to a gene: 6. Germline lookup yields CDR1 MNHEY and CDR2 SVGAGI. The CDR3 has 16 amino acids. The V and J genes are TRBV6-5 and TRBJ2-3, with 9 bases aligning to TRBD2. This clonotype was obtained from a woman aged 55-69 years in good health. Sequences were obtained from blood. For the CDR3, the DNA is TGTGCCAGCAGTTACCGAGGGACTAGCCCGACAGATACGCAGTATTTT. This codes for CASSYRGTSPTDTQYF.